A single sample is the source of the 20 T cell receptor beta chains below, sequenced in a study of T cells in Graves' hyperthyroidism and ophthalmopathy. Amplified regions were TCR beta CDR3 sequences from RNA transcripts. In the first-round RT-PCR of the TCR CDR3, the HTBI primer set was used. TCRdb fed the multiplex PCR reads into MiXCR, producing one record per CDR3 protein. In the table there are 400,000 or so distinct CDR3 sequences, about 14% of which are singletons. Sequencing was done on a sample of blood. All receptors come from a woman between 25 and 40 years old with Graves' ophthalmopathy.

A remark on this clonotype: A read error is possible here, since a much larger clone lies one base away. The V and J genes are TRBV7-3 and TRBJ1-6; D call uncertain. The germline gives CDR1 SGHTA, CDR2 FQGTGA. The CDR3 is 14 amino acids. With 2 bases removed from V and 7 bases from J, the gap between germline ends came to 9 bases. CDR3 sequence reads: CASSLGSMNSPLHF. In nucleotides, the CDR3 is TGTGCCAGCAGCTTAGGCTCCATGAATTCACCCCTCCACTTT.

This clonotype was seen repeatedly, ten times or more. V and J are TRBV28 and TRBJ2-7; the D call may be TRBD1 or TRBD2 (6 bases each). Trimming shortened V by 3 bases and J by 6 bases, and 15 bases separated the two germline ends. This CDR3 comprises 14 residues. Per the germline V gene, CDR1 is MDHEN and CDR2 is SYDVKM. The CDR3 reads CASSFGGREAEQYF. The DNA for the CDR3 is TGTGCCAGCAGTTTTGGGGGGCGCGAGGCCGAGCAGTACTTC. The whole variable domain, filled in from reference TRBV28 and TRBJ2-7, reads DVKVTQSSRYLVKRTGEKVFLECVQDMDHENMFWYRQDPGLGLRLIYFSYDVKMKEKGDIPEGYSVSREKKERFSLILESASTNQTSMYLCASSFGGREAEQYFGPGTRLTVT.

This clonotype appeared many times. The CDR3: CASSFGQGYDEQYF. In DNA form, the CDR3 reads TGTGCCAGCAGTTTCGGACAGGGCTATGACGAGCAGTACTTC. The J gene is TRBJ2-7, the V gene TRBV6-1; 8 bases are shared with TRBD1. V gave up 5 bases and J gave up 5 bases; unmatched junction bases: 8. CDR1 MNHNS and CDR2 SASEGT come from the germline V gene. CDR3 length: 14 amino acids.

This clonotype was seen many times. The chain joins TRBV29-1 to TRBJ2-7; the match to TRBD1 covers 8 bases. Germline V CDR1 and CDR2: SQVTM, ANQGSEA. J gave up 3 bases and V 2 bases, and 3 bases lay outside the gene matches. The CDR3 spans 13 residues. The CDR3 reads CSVEPGTGYEQYF. CDR3 DNA: TGCAGCGTTGAACCCGGGACAGGCTACGAGCAGTACTTC.

In its sample, this clonotype was seen a few times. The chain couples TRBV20-1 to TRBJ2-3; 12 nucleotides match TRBD2. The CDR3 totals 20 residues. V lost 3 bases, J lost 0 bases, and 16 bases stayed unmatched. Germline assignment: CDR1 DFQATT and CDR2 SNEGSKA (reference sequence). The CDR3 loop is CSASSVLAGGITSSTDTQYF. In DNA, the CDR3 is TGCAGTGCTAGTAGCGTGCTAGCGGGGGGGATCACTTCTAGCACAGATACGCAGTATTTT.

This clonotype was counted many times. This sequence joins TRBV13 and TRBJ2-2; D tentatively reads TRBD1 or TRBD2 (5 bases each). The CDR3 is made up of 15 amino acids. V was clipped by 5 bases and J by 6 bases, with 16 bases between them. From germline, CDR1 is PRHDT and CDR2 FYEKMQ (reference sequence). CDR3 region: CASSLGVGTAGELFF. The CDR3 DNA sequence: TGTGCCAGCAGCCTCGGCGTAGGGACCGCCGGGGAGCTGTTTTTT.

This clonotype was detected ten times or more. CDR3 DNA sequence: TGCGCCAGCAGCTCCAATGGGGGTTTGGAAGAGACCCAGTACTTC. This codes for CASSSNGGLEETQYF. V and J are TRBV5-1 and TRBJ2-5; D might be TRBD1 or TRBD2, each matching 5 bases. V was pared by 3 bases and J by 3 bases, with 15 bases between. This CDR3 has 15 amino acids. Germline V CDR1 and CDR2: SGHRS, YFSETQ.

Many counts were recorded for this clonotype. The chain combines TRBV18 with TRBJ1-1; 9 bases match TRBD1. V trimming: 3 bases; J trimming: 6 bases; junction bases outside the gene matches: 5. CDR1 is KGHSH and CDR2 is LQKENI in the germline V gene. The CDR3 has 14 residues. As DNA, the CDR3 is TGTGCCAGCTCACCCGGGACAGGGAGGGCTGAAGCTTTCTTT. Its translation is CASSPGTGRAEAFF.

The chain employs TRBV7-9 and TRBJ1-2; maybe TRBD1 (5 bases). V was shortened by 6 bases and J by 5 bases, with 19 bases between the two germline ends. The germline V gene has CDR1 SEHNR and CDR2 FQNEAQ (reference sequence). The CDR3 sequence is 15 residues long. This CDR3 reads CASRDSTEWEYGYTF. CDR3 DNA sequence: TGTGCCAGCAGGGATTCGACAGAATGGGAGTATGGCTACACCTTC. The full variable domain, with the rest looked up from reference TRBV7-9 and TRBJ1-2, is DTGVSQNPRHKITKRGQNVTFRCDPISEHNRLYWYRQTLGQGPEFLTYFQNEAQLEKSRLLSDRFSAERPKGSFSTLEIQRTEQGDSAMYLCASRDSTEWEYGYTFGSGTRLTVV.

The sample holds many counts of this clonotype. This rearrangement joins TRBV29-1 to TRBJ2-1; 13 bases match TRBD2. The CDR3 is 15 residues long. The V and J ends lost 1 base and 3 bases, in that order; junction bases with no gene match: 0. Germline CDR1 is SQVTM and CDR2 is ANQGSEA. The CDR3 DNA reads as TGCAGCGTTGAAGGGACTAGCGGGGGCTACAATGAGCAGTTCTTC. It yields the protein CSVEGTSGGYNEQFF.

The rearrangement links TRBV6-1 to TRBJ2-3; TRBD1 might be the D (5 bases). V was clipped by 7 bases and J by 3 bases, with 11 bases between them. This CDR3 contains 13 residues. Per the germline V gene, CDR1 is MNHNS and CDR2 is SASEGT. The CDR3 is CASNPSGTDTQYF. The CDR3 DNA reads as TGTGCCAGCAACCCTTCAGGGACAGATACGCAGTATTTT.

This clonotype was recorded only once. One base away lies a much larger clone, so this may be a sequencing read error. The chain joins TRBV5-8 to TRBJ2-1, with 14 bases fitting TRBD2. J lost 9 bases, V lost 0 bases, and 8 bases had no gene match. Per the germline V gene, CDR1 is SGHTS and CDR2 is YDEGEE. CDR3 length: 17 amino acids. CDR3: CASSLAGTSGGSCEQFF. The CDR3 DNA follows: TGTGCCAGCAGCTTGGCCGGGACTAGCGGGGGAAGCTGTGAGCAGTTCTTC. Full variable domain (rest looked up from reference TRBV5-8 and TRBJ2-1): EAGVTQSPTHLIKTRGQQATLRCSPISGHTSVYWYQQALGLGLQFLLWYDEGEERNRGNFPPRFSGRQFPNYSSELNVNALELEDSALYLCASSLAGTSGGSCEQFFGPGTRLTVL.

The J gene is TRBJ2-1, the V gene TRBV30; 8 bases fit TRBD2. The CDR3 is 14 amino acids. Trimming cost V 1 base and J 8 bases; bases outside gene matches: 7. CDR1 GTSNPN and CDR2 SVGIG come from the germline V gene (reference sequence). The CDR3 DNA reads as TGTGCCTGGAGTGCACTAGCGGTTACCGATGAGCAGTTCTTC. The encoded protein is CAWSALAVTDEQFF.

This clonotype was found many times. The chain links TRBV4-2 to TRBJ2-2; the D call may be TRBD1 or TRBD2 (5 bases each). V was clipped by 0 bases and J by 0 bases, with 11 bases between them. This CDR3 contains 17 residues. Germline values: CDR1 LGHNA, CDR2 YNFKEQ. The DNA for the CDR3 is TGTGCCAGCAGCCAAGAGAACGGGGCGCCGAACACCGGGGAGCTGTTTTTT. Protein product: CASSQENGAPNTGELFF.

The chain is built from TRBV6-1 and TRBJ1-2; D not resolved. The CDR3 covers 15 residues. In germline, CDR1 is MNHNS, CDR2 SASEGT. V lost 5 bases and J lost 2, with 15 bases in between. CDR3 bases: TGTGCCAGCAGTTCCGGCAGGTCGGTCAACTATGGCTACACCTTC. Residues: CASSSGRSVNYGYTF.

This clonotype was seen many times. This chain joins TRBV7-9 and TRBJ2-3; perhaps TRBD2 as D (7 bases). The CDR3 is 14 amino acids. Trimming shortened V by 6 bases and J by 4 bases, and 14 bases separated the two germline ends. Germline CDR1 is SEHNR and CDR2 is FQNEAQ (reference sequence). The CDR3, as DNA: TGTGCCAGCAGTTTGGCGGGGGCGGCAGATACGCAGTATTTT. This gives the protein CASSLAGAADTQYF.

In its sample, this clonotype was seen many times. V and J are TRBV2 and TRBJ2-1, with a tentative D call TRBD2 (6 bases). Trimming took 6 bases from V and 5 from J, leaving 14 bases between them. This CDR3 is built from 14 residues. Germline V CDR1 and CDR2: SNHLY, FYNNEI. The CDR3 is CASRSGLENNEQFF. CDR3 DNA: TGTGCCAGCAGGTCGGGACTCGAGAACAATGAGCAGTTCTTC.

CDR3 in amino acids: CASSIVGAPGDEQYF. The CDR3 DNA is TGTGCCAGTAGTATAGTGGGGGCCCCGGGGGACGAGCAGTACTTC. The rearrangement joins TRBV19 to TRBJ2-7, with D possibly being TRBD1 or TRBD2 (6 bases each). The V gene lost 1 base and the J gene lost 5 bases, with 15 bases spanning the gap. Germline assignment: CDR1 LNHDA and CDR2 SQIVND (reference sequence). This CDR3 spans 15 amino acids.

The table lists this clonotype with many counts. This sequence joins TRBV19 and TRBJ2-3; no clear D. In germline, CDR1 is LNHDA, CDR2 SQIVND (reference sequence). V was clipped by 9 bases and J by 2 bases, with 9 bases between them. The CDR3 length is 12 residues. CDR3 residues: CASSRDTDTQYF. CDR3 DNA sequence: TGTGCCAGCAGTCGCGACACAGATACGCAGTATTTT. Combining the CDR3 with reference TRBV19 and TRBJ2-3 gives the whole variable domain DGGITQSPKYLFRKEGQNVTLSCEQNLNHDAMYWYRQDPGQGLRLIYYSQIVNDFQKGDIAEGYSVSREKKESFPLTVTSAQKNPTAFYLCASSRDTDTQYFGPGTRLTVL.

This clonotype was detected only a few times. The chain couples TRBV12-3 or TRBV12-4 to TRBJ2-6; the D is unclear. This CDR3 is 16 amino acids long. Trimming stripped 5 bases from V and 1 base from J, with 12 bases between. CDR3 region: CASSPPQLSGANVLTF. The CDR3 DNA is TGTGCCAGCAGTCCACCACAACTATCTGGGGCCAACGTCCTGACTTTC.